The clone carrying this T cell receptor beta chain was detected many times. Its target is not known. Exclusion applied to patients with other autoimmune diseases, uncontrolled infections, pregnancy or lactation. This record belongs to a study of Graves' ophthalmopathy and Graves' hyperthyroidism. Study-level points and caveats: Blood shared most expanded thyroid clonotypes above 0.001 frequency.

CDR3 length: 16 residues. Trimming shortened V by 1 base and J by 0 bases, and 15 bases separated the two germline ends. Germline lookup yields CDR1 DFQATT and CDR2 SNEGSKA (reference sequence). RNA transcripts were the source from which TCR beta CDR3 regions were amplified. HTBI primers served in a first-round RT-PCR, which a second-round multiplex PCR followed. TCRdb reanalysed the multiplex PCR reads using MiXCR and keeps one entry per CDR3 protein. This table holds over a million distinct CDR3 sequences, about 36% found once. The TCR was taken from an adult man with Graves' hyperthyroidism. The chain employs TRBV20-1 and TRBJ1-1; TRBD1 might be the D (6 bases). The sequenced sample consisted of peripheral blood or thyroid tissue (not recorded which). The CDR3, as DNA: TGCAGTGCTAGAGGGGTTGGGGACACTATGAACACTGAAGCTTTCTTT. Its translation is CSARGVGDTMNTEAFF.